This TCR beta chain was found in a study of tumor-infiltrating lymphocytes in primary liver carcinoma. Joint extraction of RNA and DNA used 20-30 mg of bulk tissue that was unsorted. The CDR3 runs 15 residues. Trimming stripped 0 bases from V and 7 bases from J, with 15 bases between. In germline, CDR1 is LGHNA, CDR2 YNFKEQ. Synthesis of TCR beta cDNA was carried out from 450 to 650 ng total RNA with a constant-region primer. ARM-PCR, slightly modified, supplied the TCR beta libraries through three nested multiplex PCR rounds. Each of the first two PCR rounds ran roughly 9 cycles with TRBV1-TRBV30 forward and C-beta reverse primers. One entry per CDR3 protein, called by TCRdb with MiXCR from the multiplex PCR reads. The sample has more than 30,000 distinct CDR3 sequences; 70% to 80% are singletons.

This clonotype was sampled from a man between 40 and 49 years old with primary liver carcinoma and hepatitis B virus infection. Source material: liver tumor tissue from sampling region 5. The subset: tumor region T5, tumor centre. This chain uses TRBV4-2 with TRBJ1-2, with a weak D call TRBD1 (5 bases). CDR3 bases: TGTGCCAGCAGCCAAGAGGCAAGGGGCGCATCTGGCTACACCTTC. Protein product: CASSQEARGASGYTF.